This T cell receptor beta chain is drawn from a study of Graves' ophthalmopathy and Graves' hyperthyroidism. Trimming took 2 bases from V and 0 from J, leaving 11 bases between them. The CDR3 runs to 17 residues. RNA transcripts were the source from which TCR beta CDR3 regions were amplified. HTBI-primed first-round RT-PCR preceded second-round multiplex PCR. TCRdb ran MiXCR on the multiplex PCR reads and lists one entry per CDR3 protein. Among about 620,000 distinct CDR3 sequences, 22% were seen once, and the ten largest hold around 6.9%. This clonotype was detected many times. This clonotype was obtained from a woman between 18 and 29 years old with stable Graves' hyperthyroidism. Some clones in this sample may be carry-over from other donors' samples. Sequenced sample: peripheral blood. This chain uses TRBV12-3 or TRBV12-4 with TRBJ2-6; tentative D call: TRBD1 (6 bases). DNA for the CDR3: TGTGCCAGCAGTTTAAGTGGGGGACACTCTGGGGCCAACGTCCTGACTTTC. This encodes CASSLSGGHSGANVLTF.